Shown below are 18 T cell receptor beta chains from a single sample sequenced in a study of PD-L1 blockade in urothelial cancer. The assay was immunoSEQ multiplex PCR, and TCRdb's table has in-frame clones only and misses some. The sample has fewer than 45,000 clones; roughly four fifths are singletons. The sequencing used PBMCs, collected around atezolizumab (anti-PD-L1) treatment. All receptors come from a man between 65 and 79 years old with urothelial cancer.

J is TRBJ1-2 and V is TRBV7-2; 9 bases agree with TRBD1. The CDR3 runs to 14 residues. V was clipped by 5 bases and J by 5 bases; unmatched bases: 6. Germline CDR1 is SGHTA and CDR2 is FQGNSA. DNA for the CDR3: TGTGCCAGCAGCCCGACAGGGGGGGCGTATGGCTACACCTTC. Its translation is CASSPTGGAYGYTF.

This chain links TRBV7-8 with TRBJ1-2; no reliable D call. V dropped 4 bases and J dropped 4 bases, with 10 bases sitting between them. Germline CDR1 is SGHVS and CDR2 is FQNEAQ. The CDR3 is 13 residues long. This chain's CDR3 is CASSSGISYGYTF. Written as DNA, the CDR3 is TGTGCCAGCAGCTCGGGGATTTCCTATGGCTACACCTTC.

This clone was seen only once. The rearrangement uses TRBV18 and TRBJ1-6; TRBD1 aligns across 8 bases. J was trimmed by 8 bases and V by 4 bases; bases with no gene match: 7. Germline V gene lookup returns CDR1 KGHSH and CDR2 LQKENI. The CDR3 loop spans 15 amino acids. CDR3 bases: TGTGCCAGCTCACTCAGGACAGGGAAAGATTCACCCCTCCACTTT. Translating it yields CASSLRTGKDSPLHF.

DNA for the CDR3: TGTGCCAGTAGTATTGGAGGGATGACTGAAGCTTTCTTT. Amino acid sequence: CASSIGGMTEAFF. V and J are TRBV19 and TRBJ1-1; no firm D call. CDR1 is LNHDA, CDR2 SQIVND, per germline (reference sequence). This CDR3 is built from 13 residues. V was cut by 3 bases and J by 5 bases, with 10 bases left in between.

The gene calls are TRBV9 and TRBJ2-6; a weak D match, TRBD1 (6 bases). The CDR3 is 15 residues long. Germline loops: CDR1 SGDLS, CDR2 YYNGEE. The V end lost 3 bases, the J end lost 4 bases, and 11 bases lay between the germline ends. CDR3 nucleotide sequence: TGTGCCAGCAGCGCCCCCGGGACAGGGGCCAACGTCCTGACTTTC. This encodes CASSAPGTGANVLTF.

The rearrangement links TRBV2 to TRBJ2-1, with D possibly TRBD2 on 5 matching bases. In germline, CDR1 is SNHLY, CDR2 FYNNEI. V dropped 7 bases and J dropped 0 bases, with 16 bases sitting between them. The CDR3 contains 16 residues. CDR3 in amino acids: CASNDAGPSSYNEQFF. The CDR3 coding sequence is TGTGCCAGCAACGATGCGGGTCCAAGCTCCTACAATGAGCAGTTCTTC.

V is TRBV9 and J is TRBJ2-5; TRBD2 agrees at 9 bases. The CDR3 loop spans 17 amino acids. CDR1 SGDLS and CDR2 YYNGEE come from the germline V gene. After removal of 0 bases from V and 4 bases from J, the junction contained 10 bases not matched to a gene. CDR3 in amino acids: CASSVEAGTSSLETQYF. The CDR3 nucleotides are TGTGCCAGCAGCGTAGAAGCCGGGACTAGCTCACTAGAGACCCAGTACTTC.

The V and J genes are TRBV5-1 and TRBJ1-5; D might be TRBD1 (6 bases). The germline V and J ends were trimmed by 5 bases and 5 bases, with 17 bases remaining between them. CDR1 SGHRS and CDR2 YFSETQ come from the germline V gene. The CDR3 consists of 15 residues. The CDR3 sequence: CASSKWGGADQPQHF. CDR3 nucleotide sequence: TGCGCCAGCAGTAAATGGGGGGGGGCTGATCAGCCCCAGCATTTT.

The gene calls are TRBV10-3 and TRBJ2-1; 14 bases line up with TRBD2. Germline CDR1 reads ENHRY; CDR2 reads SYGVKD. V lost 6 bases to trimming and J lost 5 bases; unmatched junction nucleotides: 9. The CDR3 has 17 residues. The CDR3 nucleotides read TGTGCCATCAGGACTAGCGGGGGGGGAGGGAGAGACAATGAGCAGTTCTTC. Translation gives CAIRTSGGGGRDNEQFF.

The rearrangement joins TRBV5-4 to TRBJ1-1, with a possible D match to TRBD1 (5 bases). V lost 0 bases to trimming and J lost 5 bases, with 17 bases between them. Germline V gives CDR1 SGHNT, CDR2 YYREEE (reference sequence). CDR3 size: 16 residues. CDR3 protein: CASSLGAGRSWTEAFF. CDR3 coding DNA: TGTGCCAGCAGCTTGGGGGCAGGGAGGTCATGGACTGAAGCTTTCTTT. The entire variable domain, with the rest obtained from reference TRBV5-4 and TRBJ1-1, is as follows: ETGVTQSPTHLIKTRGQQVTLRCSSQSGHNTVSWYQQALGQGPQFIFQYYREEENGRGNFPPRFSGLQFPNYSSELNVNALELDDSALYLCASSLGAGRSWTEAFFGQGTRLTVV.

The V gene is TRBV2, the J gene TRBJ2-7; a possible D gene is TRBD2 (5 bases). CDR3 length: 12 amino acids. V was clipped by 7 bases and J by 3 bases, with 10 bases between them. Looked up from germline, CDR1 is SNHLY and CDR2 is FYNNEI. CDR3 protein: CASTKEGYEQYF. Here the CDR3 DNA reads TGTGCCAGCACAAAAGAGGGCTACGAGCAGTACTTC. The variable domain in full, completed from reference TRBV2 and TRBJ2-7, reads EPEVTQTPSHQVTQMGQEVILRCVPISNHLYFYWYRQILGQKVEFLVSFYNNEISEKSEIFDDQFSVERPDGSNFTLKIRSTKLEDSAMYFCASTKEGYEQYFGPGTRLTVT.

This clone is a singleton in its sample. The rearrangement links TRBV2 to TRBJ1-6, with 8 bases that match TRBD1. CDR1 is SNHLY, CDR2 FYNNEI, per germline. The CDR3 has 16 amino acids. Germline trimming cut 4 bases from V and 9 bases from J; bases unmatched to any gene: 11. The CDR3: CASSALGTGSGSPLHF. Written as DNA, the CDR3 is TGTGCCAGCAGTGCCCTAGGGACAGGCTCTGGTTCACCCCTCCACTTT.

The V call is TRBV7-9, the J call TRBJ1-1; 9 nucleotides agree with TRBD1. Germline values: CDR1 SEHNR, CDR2 FQNEAQ (reference sequence). Unmatched junction bases numbered 8, after V lost 10 bases and J lost 5 bases. The CDR3 sequence is 13 residues long. CDR3 coding DNA: TGTGCCATTGCTGGGACAGGGAGGACTGAAGCTTTCTTT. Protein product: CAIAGTGRTEAFF.

V is TRBV9 and J is TRBJ2-7; 8 bases are shared with TRBD2. Germline loops: CDR1 SGDLS, CDR2 YYNGEE. The CDR3 consists of 15 residues. Trimming took 2 bases from V and 3 from J; bases not matched to a gene: 7. DNA for the CDR3: TGTGCCAGCAGCGTGGGGGTAAGCGGGAGCTACGAGCAGTACTTC. Translation: CASSVGVSGSYEQYF.

This sequence joins TRBV4-1 and TRBJ2-3; 7 positions match TRBD1. The V segment lost 1 base and the J segment 3 bases; nucleotides outside the gene matches: 10. The germline CDR1 and CDR2 sequences are MGHRA and YSYEKL. The CDR3 length is 17 residues. The CDR3 DNA reads as TGCGCCAGCAGCCAAGGACCCGGGACAGAGGTTACAGATACGCAGTATTTT. It is translated as CASSQGPGTEVTDTQYF.

V and J are TRBV19 and TRBJ2-4; 11 bases line up with TRBD1. Germline V gene data show CDR1 as LNHDA and CDR2 as SQIVND (reference sequence). The junction had 6 bases not matched to a gene; V was cut back by 5 bases and J by 9 bases. The CDR3 totals 14 residues. For the CDR3, the DNA is TGTGCCAGTAGTCCCCGGGACAGGGGGGCCATTCAGTACTTC. As protein: CASSPRDRGAIQYF. Full variable domain (missing parts from reference TRBV19 and TRBJ2-4): DGGITQSPKYLFRKEGQNVTLSCEQNLNHDAMYWYRQDPGQGLRLIYYSQIVNDFQKGDIAEGYSVSREKKESFPLTVTSAQKNPTAFYLCASSPRDRGAIQYFGAGTRLSVL.

This clone appeared many times. The V and J genes are TRBV28 and TRBJ2-7; unclear D gene. The V end was cut by 5 bases, the J end by 6 bases, with 8 bases between. This CDR3 contains 11 residues. Germline CDR1 is MDHEN and CDR2 is SYDVKM. CDR3 region: CASSPQIEQYF. CDR3 in DNA: TGTGCCAGCAGTCCACAGATCGAGCAGTACTTC.

This sequence joins TRBV5-1 and TRBJ2-3; 8 positions agree with TRBD1. CDR3 length: 14 amino acids. Germline V lookup: CDR1 SGHRS, CDR2 YFSETQ. Losses at the gene ends were 4 bases for V and 1 base for J; bases not matched to a gene: 2. The CDR3 here is CASSVTGGTDTQYF. Here the CDR3 DNA reads TGCGCCAGCAGCGTGACAGGGGGCACAGATACGCAGTATTTT.